The 4 T cell receptor beta chains below all came from one sample that was sequenced in a study of blood T cell dynamics during melanoma immunotherapy. Here immunoSEQ multiplex PCR was the method, and the copy in TCRdb shows in-frame clones only, minus some. The table has approximately 22,000 clones, approximately 88% seen once. Time point of the sample: pre-treatment baseline. Material: blood, obtained from a patient treated with checkpoint blockade. These receptors were collected from a human donor with melanoma.

This clone was picked up one time. The chain is built from TRBV7-8 and TRBJ1-6, with 10 bases lining up with TRBD1. Germline V gene lookup returns CDR1 SGHVS and CDR2 FQNEAQ. V lost 5 bases and J lost 7; bases outside the gene matches: 5. The CDR3 length is 15 residues. CDR3 amino acids: CASSPRTGGNSPLHF. In nucleotides, the CDR3 is TGTGCCAGCAGCCCGCGGACAGGGGGGAATTCACCCCTCCACTTT.

This clone was seen a few times. The chain combines TRBV12-5 with TRBJ1-1, with unresolved D. Trimming left V 3 bases short and J 5 bases short, with 10 bases between. CDR1 and CDR2 (germline): LGHNT, FRNRAP. The CDR3 length is 13 residues. In DNA, the CDR3 is TGTGCTAGTGGTTTTCACGGAGGTACTGAAGCTTTCTTT. It yields the protein CASGFHGGTEAFF.

In its sample, this clone was seen once. The chain carries TRBV12-5 and TRBJ1-1; 8 bases align to TRBD1. The CDR3 is 16 amino acids. Germline V gene lookup returns CDR1 LGHNT and CDR2 FRNRAP. The trim removed 4 bases at V and 0 bases at J, leaving 7 bases unmatched. The CDR3 sequence is CASGSGQGPLNTEAFF. CDR3 nucleotide sequence: TGTGCTAGTGGTTCCGGACAGGGACCGTTGAACACTGAAGCTTTCTTT.

The J gene is TRBJ1-2, the V gene TRBV29-1; 8 bases line up with TRBD1. Germline V gene sequence: CDR1 SQVTM, CDR2 ANQGSEA. This CDR3 is built from 13 residues. V shed 3 bases, J shed 6 bases, and the junction held 6 bases outside the gene matches. CDR3 nucleotide sequence: TGCAGCGTTGAGGTAGGACAGGGCCATGGCTACACCTTC. This gives the protein CSVEVGQGHGYTF.